This T cell receptor (beta chain) is from a study of shared clonotypes between healthy human individuals. Per germline, CDR1 MGHDK and CDR2 SYGVNS. The CDR3 sequence is 16 residues long. The V gene end was trimmed by 8 bases and the J gene end by 1 base; junction bases not matched to a gene: 8. With regard to this clone: Its antigen is not identified.

The assay was immunoSEQ multiplex PCR, and TCRdb's table has in-frame clones only and misses some. This sample yields some 1 million clones, of which 65% to 80% are seen a single time; approximately 1.5% belongs to the top ten. Participating donors were healthy, HIV-negative adults free of recent acute infections or vaccinations. Findings and limits, study-wide: The sharing of 4.5% to 5.5% of naive CD4 clonotypes was seen across several donors.

This receptor was obtained from a man younger than 30 in good health. The V call is TRBV25-1, the J call TRBJ2-3, with 11 nucleotides matching TRBD2. The specimen was memory CD4+ T cells sorted from blood. Indicated subset: CD45RA-negative fraction. The CDR3 sequence: CASRLTSGGGTDTQYF. In DNA, the CDR3 is TGTGCCAGCCGACTTACTAGCGGGGGTGGCACAGATACGCAGTATTTT.